There are many counts of the clone carrying this TCR beta chain. MiXCR, run by TCRdb on the 5' RACE reads, gives a single entry per CDR3 protein. The sample holds 50,000 to 70,000 distinct CDR3 sequences, just under 9% seen once. The V end was cut by 0 bases, the J end by 0 bases, with 12 bases between. The CDR3 has 18 amino acids. CDR1 and CDR2 (germline): MGHRA, YSYEKL. The sample belongs to a study of early T cells in non-severe SARS-CoV-2 infection. Looking at the study overall: Unpaired chains resulted from sequencing bulk RNA of unsorted whole blood.

The sequenced material came from whole blood. The origin of this receptor is an adult who was a healthcare worker with PCR-confirmed SARS-CoV-2 infection or an uninfected control (not recorded which). The V call is TRBV4-1, the J call TRBJ1-6; unclear D gene. CDR3 DNA: TGCGCCAGCAGCCAAGATCGGGGTAGAAGCTCCTATAATTCACCCCTCCACTTT. Its protein is CASSQDRGRSSYNSPLHF.